Below, 29 T cell receptor beta chains from the same sample are listed, as sequenced in a study of spatial heterogeneity in lung cancer. Regarding the study as a whole: Mutation tallies in tumors tracked expanded intratumoral alpha and beta TCR counts.

Time point given: sample taken at primary tumor resection. TCRdb called the 5' RACE reads again in MiXCR, with one record for every CDR3 protein. The repertoire holds some 2,700 distinct CDR3 sequences, with over 15% as singletons. No cognate antigen is known for these TCRs. Material: lung tumor tissue, obtained at surgery. These receptors were taken from a male donor with early-stage non-small cell lung cancer.

This clonotype was detected only a few times. Here the CDR3 DNA reads TGTGCCAGCAGTTCCCCCCTAGAGACCCAGTACTTC. Translated: CASSSPLETQYF. The rearrangement joins TRBV6-2 or TRBV6-3 to TRBJ2-5; D not certain. CDR3 length: 12 amino acids. Germline lookup yields CDR1 MNHEY and CDR2 SVGEGT. V was pared by 4 bases and J by 4 bases, with 7 bases between.

This clonotype rates as medium-sized. This rearrangement joins TRBV4-1 to TRBJ2-7, with 8 bases aligning to TRBD2. The CDR3 totals 16 residues. The ends lost 0 bases at V and 4 bases at J; junction bases unmatched: 8. Germline-derived CDR1 and CDR2 are MGHRA and YSYEKL. Here the CDR3 DNA reads TGCGCCAGCAGCCAAGACTTGTTAGCGGGGCGGTACGAGCAGTACTTC. Translated, it gives CASSQDLLAGRYEQYF.

This clonotype is termed medium-sized (0.01 to 0.1%). V gene TRBV20-1 combines with J gene TRBJ2-3; D gene uncertain. The germline CDR1 and CDR2 sequences are DFQATT and SNEGSKA (reference sequence). V was pared by 5 bases and J by 0 bases, with 9 bases between. This CDR3 has 13 residues. The chain's CDR3 is CSAAPPSTDTQYF. In nucleotides, the CDR3 is TGCAGTGCTGCCCCCCCTAGCACAGATACGCAGTATTTT.

This clonotype is judged medium-sized. The rearrangement joins TRBV25-1 to TRBJ1-4; D uncertain. The CDR3 is made up of 14 amino acids. Per germline, CDR1 MGHDK and CDR2 SYGVNS. V gave up 8 bases and J gave up 0 bases, with 10 bases separating them. CDR3 sequence reads: CASGYSATNEKLFF. CDR3 nucleotide sequence: TGTGCCAGCGGATACAGTGCAACTAATGAAAAACTGTTTTTT.

There are a few counts of this clonotype. The chain couples TRBV6-1 to TRBJ1-1; D uncertain. V was shortened by 10 bases and J by 1 base, with 19 bases between the two germline ends. Germline V CDR1 and CDR2: MNHNS, SASEGT. CDR3 length equals 15 residues. The DNA of the CDR3 is TGTGCCACCGAGTTAGGTGGTTTTTCGAACACTGAAGCTTTCTTT. Its protein is CATELGGFSNTEAFF.

This clonotype occurred a few times. This chain uses TRBV6-1 with TRBJ2-1; D might be TRBD2 (6 bases). Trimming pared 3 bases from V and 0 bases from J, leaving 6 bases between. This CDR3 contains 14 residues. Per the germline V gene, CDR1 is MNHNS and CDR2 is SASEGT. The CDR3 sequence is CASSDGSSYNEQFF. CDR3 coding DNA: TGTGCCAGCAGTGACGGGAGCTCCTACAATGAGCAGTTCTTC.

This clonotype is labeled medium-sized. This chain joins TRBV6-2 or TRBV6-3 and TRBJ1-5; 7 positions match TRBD1. Per the germline V gene, CDR1 is MNHEY and CDR2 is SVGEGT. This CDR3 is built from 13 residues. The V segment lost 4 bases and the J segment 5 bases; nucleotides outside the gene matches: 2. CDR3 DNA sequence: TGTGCCAGCAGTTGGACAGGAGATCAGCCCCAGCATTTT. Amino acids: CASSWTGDQPQHF.

The genes are TRBV27 and TRBJ2-3; the D is unclear. V lost 6 bases and J 5 bases, leaving 6 bases between the germline ends. This CDR3 is 11 amino acids long. Germline V gene data show CDR1 as MNHEY and CDR2 as SMNVEV (reference sequence). The CDR3 region has the DNA TGTGCCAGCAGGCGAGGAGATACGCAGTATTTT. Translation: CASRRGDTQYF.

This clonotype was counted at least ten times. The CDR3 reads CASSIHTGDYEQYF. The CDR3 DNA sequence: TGTGCCAGTAGTATCCACACAGGGGACTACGAGCAGTACTTC. The V gene is TRBV19, the J gene TRBJ2-7; TRBD1 matches at 7 bases. There are 14 residues in the CDR3. J gave up 3 bases and V 3 bases, and 5 bases lay outside the gene matches. Germline values: CDR1 LNHDA, CDR2 SQIVND (reference sequence).

This clonotype was observed a few times. The gene calls are TRBV7-2 and TRBJ2-1; 9 bases line up with TRBD2. The length of the CDR3 is 15 residues. J lost 9 bases, V lost 4 bases, and 10 bases had no gene match. Germline CDR1 and CDR2: SGHTA and FQGNSA. The CDR3 DNA is TGTGCCAGCAGCTCGGCGGGCGGGGGGGCCATTGAGCAGTTCTTC. Its translation: CASSSAGGGAIEQFF.

In its sample, this clonotype was seen a few times. The chain uses TRBV7-3 and TRBJ2-3, with TRBD2 matching over 8 bases. Germline trimming cut 2 bases from V and 5 bases from J; bases unmatched to any gene: 9. The CDR3 has 16 amino acids. From germline, CDR1 is SGHTA and CDR2 FQGTGA. The CDR3 protein is CASSLLPSGRVDTQYF. The DNA for the CDR3 is TGTGCCAGCAGCTTACTGCCGAGCGGGAGAGTAGATACGCAGTATTTT.

This clonotype is labeled large (0.1 to 1%). The chain combines TRBV4-2 with TRBJ2-5, with TRBD2 matching 8 bases. The germline V gene encodes CDR1 LGHNA and CDR2 YNFKEQ. Unmatched junction bases numbered 7, after V lost 1 base and J lost 3 bases. The CDR3 contains 16 residues. CDR3 loop: CASSQGNSGMEETQYF. CDR3 in DNA: TGTGCCAGCAGCCAAGGCAATAGCGGGATGGAAGAGACCCAGTACTTC.

This clonotype ranks as medium-sized. The chain carries TRBV11-2 and TRBJ2-1, with 11 bases matching TRBD2. From germline, CDR1 is SGHAT and CDR2 FQNNGV. The CDR3 consists of 15 residues. The V and J ends lost 1 base and 7 bases, in that order; junction bases with no gene match: 3. The DNA for the CDR3 is TGTGCCAGCAGCTTAGGGACTAGCGGGCTGAATGAGCAGTTCTTC. Amino acids: CASSLGTSGLNEQFF.

V and J are TRBV7-9 and TRBJ1-4; D unresolved. This CDR3 has 14 residues. V shed 5 bases and J shed 1 base, with 8 bases lying between them. Germline loops: CDR1 SEHNR, CDR2 FQNEAQ (reference sequence). CDR3 sequence: CASSPGGTNEKLFF. CDR3 coding DNA: TGTGCCAGCAGCCCCGGAGGAACTAATGAAAAACTGTTTTTT. Full variable domain (missing parts from reference TRBV7-9 and TRBJ1-4): DTGVSQNPRHKITKRGQNVTFRCDPISEHNRLYWYRQTLGQGPEFLTYFQNEAQLEKSRLLSDRFSAERPKGSFSTLEIQRTEQGDSAMYLCASSPGGTNEKLFFGSGTQLSVL.

By sample share, this clonotype is medium-sized. This rearrangement joins TRBV5-1 to TRBJ1-6; D is perhaps TRBD1 (5 bases). Germline V gives CDR1 SGHRS, CDR2 YFSETQ. There are 15 residues in the CDR3. V was cut by 3 bases and J by 7 bases, with 14 bases left in between. The CDR3 DNA follows: TGCGCCAGCAGCTCCGGGACGCCGGCCAATTCACCCCTCCACTTT. Translated: CASSSGTPANSPLHF.

The chain uses TRBV28 and TRBJ2-2, with 9 bases lining up with TRBD2. CDR3 size: 16 residues. Germline V lookup: CDR1 MDHEN, CDR2 SYDVKM. V gave up 7 bases and J gave up 5 bases; unmatched junction bases: 11. CDR3 in DNA: TGTGCCAGCACCCTTGGGCTAGCGGGACGGACCGGGGAGCTGTTTTTT. Its translation: CASTLGLAGRTGELFF.

This clonotype was observed at least ten times. The chain is built from TRBV5-6 and TRBJ2-3, with D possibly matching TRBD1 (6 bases). V shed 4 bases and J shed 0 bases, with 9 bases lying between them. This CDR3 has 14 amino acids. Germline V CDR1 and CDR2: SGHDT, YYEEEE. Here the CDR3 reads CASSLDSSTDTQYF. The CDR3 DNA is TGTGCCAGCAGCCTGGACAGCAGCACAGATACGCAGTATTTT.

The V gene is TRBV12-3 or TRBV12-4, the J gene TRBJ2-1; D is uncertain. V was trimmed by 6 bases and J by 0 bases, leaving 9 bases between them. CDR3 size: 14 residues. CDR3 sequence reads: CASRTESSYNEQFF. In DNA, the CDR3 is TGTGCCAGCAGAACCGAAAGCTCCTACAATGAGCAGTTCTTC.

This chain connects TRBV19 to TRBJ1-1; tentatively, D is TRBD1 (5 bases). CDR1 and CDR2 from the germline V gene are LNHDA and SQIVND (reference sequence). The germline V and J ends were trimmed by 6 bases and 3 bases, with 20 bases remaining between them. The CDR3 loop spans 16 amino acids. CDR3 nucleotide sequence: TGTGCCAGTAGCCCCGGGGCCGAACTTCGACACACTGAAGCTTTCTTT. This translates into CASSPGAELRHTEAFF.

The table lists this clonotype with a few counts. The CDR3 protein is CASSQSPGQGSYEQYF. As DNA, the CDR3 is TGTGCCAGCAGCCAGAGCCCGGGACAAGGCTCCTACGAGCAGTACTTC. The chain has TRBV7-9 and TRBJ2-7, with a tentative D call TRBD1 (6 bases). Germline V gene lookup returns CDR1 SEHNR and CDR2 FQNEAQ (reference sequence). The CDR3 spans 16 residues. V shed 5 bases and J shed 0 bases, with 17 bases lying between them.

This chain uses TRBV10-2 with TRBJ2-3, with D unresolved. The V and J ends lost 6 bases and 6 bases respectively, with 10 bases between them. The CDR3 spans 12 residues. The germline gives CDR1 WSHSY, CDR2 SAAADI. The CDR3 DNA is TGCGCCAGCAGCCTTCCCCAGGATACGCAGTATTTT. Protein product: CASSLPQDTQYF.

By proportion, this clonotype is medium-sized. This sequence joins TRBV19 and TRBJ2-5, with D maybe TRBD1 (5 bases). CDR3 size: 13 residues. Germline V gene sequence: CDR1 LNHDA, CDR2 SQIVND (reference sequence). V shed 3 bases and J shed 4 bases, with 9 bases lying between them. DNA for the CDR3: TGTGCCAGTAGTATCCAGGGCTCAGAGACCCAGTACTTC. As protein: CASSIQGSETQYF.

This clonotype was counted only a few times. V usage is TRBV19 and J usage is TRBJ2-7; the match to TRBD1 covers 8 bases. The CDR3 contains 16 residues. Germline assignment: CDR1 LNHDA and CDR2 SQIVND (reference sequence). The V and J ends lost 7 bases and 0 bases, in that order; junction bases with no gene match: 11. The CDR3 spells CASTRRAGGDSYEQYF. CDR3 DNA: TGTGCCAGTACTCGGAGGGCAGGGGGCGACTCCTACGAGCAGTACTTC.

In this sample, this clonotype turned up a few times. This chain connects TRBV27 to TRBJ2-7; D is ambiguous. This CDR3 has 13 amino acids. V was trimmed by 0 bases and J by 5 bases, leaving 8 bases between them. CDR1 and CDR2 from the germline V gene are MNHEY and SMNVEV (reference sequence). This CDR3 is CASSLSEGHEQYF. The CDR3 DNA reads as TGTGCCAGCAGTTTATCAGAAGGACACGAGCAGTACTTC.

The chain links TRBV6-5 to TRBJ2-7; TRBD1 agrees at 10 bases. With V trimmed by 1 base and J by 2 bases, 8 bases remained unmatched. The CDR3 is 17 residues long. Germline values: CDR1 MNHEY, CDR2 SVGAGI. CDR3 in DNA: TGTGCCAGCAGTTACTACCCGGGACAGGGGTCCCCCTACGAGCAGTACTTC. This translates into CASSYYPGQGSPYEQYF.

This clonotype counts as medium-sized (0.01 to 0.1%). The rearrangement links TRBV12-3 or TRBV12-4 to TRBJ2-1; TRBD2 matches 7 bases. V trimming: 1 base; J trimming: 1 base; junction bases outside the gene matches: 16. This CDR3 comprises 20 residues. CDR3 amino acids: CASSLERWADVAGSYNEQFF. The CDR3 DNA is TGTGCCAGCAGTTTAGAAAGGTGGGCTGATGTAGCGGGTTCCTACAATGAGCAGTTCTTC.

By proportion, this clonotype is large (0.1 to 1%). The rearrangement uses TRBV20-1 and TRBJ2-7; TRBD2 agrees at 12 bases. The CDR3 spans 12 residues. The germline V gene encodes CDR1 DFQATT and CDR2 SNEGSKA (reference sequence). After removal of 6 bases from V and 6 bases from J, the junction contained 3 bases not matched to a gene. CDR3 nucleotide sequence: TGCAGTGCGGAGACTAGCGGGGGCGAGCAGTACTTC. This encodes CSAETSGGEQYF.

In its sample, this clonotype ranks as medium-sized. The chain recombines TRBV7-2 with TRBJ2-3; no clear D gene. This CDR3 region has 15 residues. V was clipped by 1 base and J by 2 bases, with 10 bases between them. In germline, CDR1 is SGHTA, CDR2 FQGNSA. The chain's CDR3 is CASSLGGQDTDTQYF. The CDR3 DNA is TGTGCCAGCAGCTTAGGAGGTCAGGACACAGATACGCAGTATTTT.

There are a few counts of this clonotype. The chain carries TRBV20-1 and TRBJ2-3; 7 positions match TRBD1. CDR1 and CDR2 (germline): DFQATT, SNEGSKA (reference sequence). V lost 6 bases to trimming and J lost 5 bases; unmatched junction nucleotides: 17. The CDR3 spans 16 residues. This chain's CDR3 is CSATDRVGGEVDTQYF. The CDR3 bases are TGCAGTGCCACTGACAGGGTGGGTGGGGAAGTAGATACGCAGTATTTT.